The 19 T cell receptor beta chains reported below all come from one sample, sequenced in a study of blood T cell repertoires in COVID-19. Measured with immunoSEQ multiplex PCR; TCRdb has only the in-frame clones, and not every one. This table holds approximately 230,000 clones, about nine tenths found once. The source material was peripheral blood. The receptors here all came from a woman in her 30s with COVID-19, enrolled during active disease.

The chain links TRBV6-2 or TRBV6-3 to TRBJ2-7; maybe TRBD2 (5 bases). The CDR3 is 13 amino acids. In germline, CDR1 is MNHEY, CDR2 SVGEGT. Trimming pared 5 bases from V and 9 bases from J, leaving 17 bases between. CDR3 sequence (DNA): TGTGCCAGCAGTAACCTCCGTTCCGAGGGGCAGTACGTC. Amino acids: CASSNLRSEGQYV.

The chain joins TRBV5-6 to TRBJ2-7; unclear D gene. The length of the CDR3 is 14 residues. The V gene lost 0 bases and the J gene lost 2 bases, with 9 bases spanning the gap. Germline V gives CDR1 SGHDT, CDR2 YYEEEE. DNA of the CDR3: TGTGCCAGCAGCTTGGGAATATCGGCCTACGAGCAGTACTTC. Its translation is CASSLGISAYEQYF. The full variable domain, its missing parts supplied by reference TRBV5-6 and TRBJ2-7, is DAGVTQSPTHLIKTRGQQVTLRCSPKSGHDTVSWYQQALGQGPQFIFQYYEEEERQRGNFPDRFSGHQFPNYSSELNVNALLLGDSALYLCASSLGISAYEQYFGPGTRLTVT.

This clone showed up just once. The J gene is TRBJ2-1, the V gene TRBV4-3; 13 bases agree with TRBD2. This CDR3 has 16 amino acids. Trimming cost V 4 bases and J 8 bases; bases outside gene matches: 8. CDR1 is LGHNA and CDR2 is YSLEER in the germline V gene. The CDR3 coding sequence is TGCGCCAGCAGCCGAACCGGGACTAGCGGGGCCTATGAGCAGTTCTTC. Translating it yields CASSRTGTSGAYEQFF.

This clone occurred a few times. The V and J genes are TRBV18 and TRBJ1-1, with D perhaps TRBD1 (5 bases). Trimming took off 4 bases at V and 1 base at J, with 19 bases between the two ends. This CDR3 is 17 amino acids long. CDR1 is KGHSH and CDR2 is LQKENI in the germline V gene. Here the CDR3 DNA reads TGTGCCAGCTCACGAACATCCCAACGAGACAGGAACACTGAAGCTTTCTTT. Translating it yields CASSRTSQRDRNTEAFF.

This rearrangement joins TRBV19 to TRBJ2-3; no reliable D call. V was trimmed by 1 base and J by 5 bases, leaving 7 bases between them. The CDR3 is 13 amino acids. Germline CDR1 and CDR2: LNHDA and SQIVND (reference sequence). CDR3 nucleotides: TGTGCCAGTAGTATAGTAAAGCGAGATACGCAGTATTTT. It is translated as CASSIVKRDTQYF.

The chain combines TRBV27 with TRBJ1-5; D might be TRBD1 (6 bases). V was pared by 1 base and J by 0 bases, with 7 bases between. CDR3 length: 15 amino acids. The V gene's germline CDR1 is MNHEY and CDR2 SMNVEV (reference sequence). The CDR3 region has the DNA TGTGCCAGCAGTTTATACAGGGATAGCAATCAGCCCCAGCATTTT. Translation gives CASSLYRDSNQPQHF.

The gene calls are TRBV7-8 and TRBJ2-1, with a possible D match to TRBD1 (6 bases). The CDR3 length is 17 residues. V lost 1 base to trimming and J lost 3 bases, with 16 bases between them. Germline lookup yields CDR1 SGHVS and CDR2 FQNEAQ. The CDR3 loop is CASSLVYRTEHYNEQFF. CDR3 sequence (DNA): TGTGCCAGCAGCTTAGTTTACCGGACAGAGCACTACAATGAGCAGTTCTTC.

The gene calls are TRBV11-2 and TRBJ2-2; TRBD1 aligns across 9 bases. Germline lookup yields CDR1 SGHAT and CDR2 FQNNGV. There are 14 residues in the CDR3. The J segment lost 5 bases and the V segment lost 5 bases, leaving 3 bases of the junction unmatched. CDR3 region: CASSHRGPTGELFF. Written as DNA, the CDR3 is TGTGCCAGCAGCCACAGGGGGCCGACCGGGGAGCTGTTTTTT.

V usage is TRBV6-5 and J usage is TRBJ2-2; no reliable D call. V dropped 8 bases and J dropped 4 bases, with 14 bases sitting between them. The CDR3 consists of 14 residues. Germline values: CDR1 MNHEY, CDR2 SVGAGI. In nucleotides, the CDR3 is TGTGCCAGCCGTAGAGAGCCGGTCACCGGGGAGCTGTTTTTT. This sequence encodes CASRREPVTGELFF.

V and J are TRBV7-2 and TRBJ2-7; D may be TRBD2 (6 bases). Germline V CDR1 and CDR2: SGHTA, FQGNSA. The V end lost 5 bases, the J end lost 6 bases, and 11 bases lay between the germline ends. The CDR3 contains 12 residues. CDR3 in DNA: TGTGCCAGCAGCCCCTACGGGGGCGAGCAGTACGTC. Translation gives CASSPYGGEQYV.

V usage is TRBV7-2 and J usage is TRBJ1-1; perhaps TRBD1 as D (6 bases). Trimming took 2 bases from V and 5 from J, leaving 9 bases between them. Germline lookup yields CDR1 SGHTA and CDR2 FQGNSA. The CDR3 is 13 amino acids. The DNA of the CDR3 is TGTGCCAGCAGCTTAACAGGGTGGACTGAAGCTTTCTTT. Translation: CASSLTGWTEAFF.

This clone was found once. V and J are TRBV24-1 and TRBJ1-5; 10 bases agree with TRBD1. The CDR3 has 14 amino acids. From germline, CDR1 is KGHDR and CDR2 SFDVKD. The V and J ends lost 11 bases and 3 bases, in that order; junction bases with no gene match: 6. CDR3 in DNA: TGTGCCAGAAGAGGACAGGGGGACAATCAGCCCCAGCATTTT. Encoded protein: CARRGQGDNQPQHF.

The chain employs TRBV27 and TRBJ2-7, with unresolved D. The CDR3 has 17 residues. The V gene lost 2 bases and the J gene lost 3 bases, with 20 bases spanning the gap. From germline, CDR1 is MNHEY and CDR2 SMNVEV (reference sequence). The CDR3: CASSLKAAPYSNYEQYV. In nucleotides, the CDR3 is TGTGCCAGCAGTTTAAAGGCAGCGCCGTATTCCAACTACGAGCAGTACGTC.

The chain couples TRBV6-4 to TRBJ1-3; TRBD1 is a possible D gene (6 bases). This CDR3 is 13 amino acids long. CDR1 and CDR2 from the germline V gene are MRHNA and SNTAGT. The DNA for the CDR3 is TGTCGGCGTACAGGGATCTCTGGAAACACCATATATTTT. Its translation is CRRTGISGNTIYF.

The V call is TRBV5-4, the J call TRBJ1-2; 8 nucleotides agree with TRBD1. V was pared by 3 bases and J by 3 bases, with 4 bases of the junction left unmatched. The germline CDR1 and CDR2 sequences are SGHNT and YYREEE (reference sequence). This CDR3 contains 14 residues. CDR3 in DNA: TGTGCCAGCAGCTCCGCACAGGGGGACTATGGCTACACCTTC. As protein: CASSSAQGDYGYTF.

The rearrangement joins TRBV29-1 to TRBJ2-2, with 8 bases matching TRBD1. Trimming removed 7 bases from V and 5 bases from J; junction bases left unmatched: 6. CDR1 and CDR2 (germline): SQVTM, ANQGSEA. This CDR3 contains 13 residues. Here the CDR3 reads CSADRGRTGELFF. The CDR3 nucleotides are TGCAGCGCAGACAGGGGAAGAACCGGGGAGCTGTTTTTT.

The chain recombines TRBV5-5 with TRBJ2-7, with TRBD1 as a possible D gene (6 bases). Per germline, CDR1 SGHKS and CDR2 YYEKEE (reference sequence). V was trimmed by 0 bases and J by 5 bases, leaving 12 bases between them. The CDR3 is 14 amino acids. As DNA, the CDR3 is TGTGCCAGCAGCTTGGGATTTGGGGGCGACGAGCAGTACGTC. It translates to CASSLGFGGDEQYV.

V usage is TRBV4-3 and J usage is TRBJ1-1; D remains ambiguous. V lost 1 base, J lost 1 base, and 10 bases lay in between. This CDR3 has 15 amino acids. CDR1 LGHNA and CDR2 YSLEER come from the germline V gene. The CDR3 bases are TGCGCCAGCAGCCAAGTTTATACGGGGAACACTGAAGCTTTCTTT. This codes for CASSQVYTGNTEAFF.

The chain recombines TRBV11-3 with TRBJ2-1, with 10 bases lining up with TRBD2. Germline V lookup: CDR1 SGHNT, CDR2 YENEEA. Germline trimming cut 6 bases from V and 1 base from J; bases unmatched to any gene: 3. CDR3 length: 15 residues. Written as DNA, the CDR3 is TGTGCCAGCAGTAAGCGGGAGGGATCCTACAATGAGCAGTTCTTC. Translation gives CASSKREGSYNEQFF.